A selection of T cell receptor beta chains follows, all from one sample in a study of blood T cell repertoires in COVID-19. Profiled with immunoSEQ multiplex PCR; TCRdb holds only in-frame clones, not every one. The data hold 150,000 to 200,000 clones, with 60% to 80% observed a single time. The sample comprised PBMCs or T cells enriched from blood (not recorded which). These receptors all come from a man between 60 and 70 years old who had been exposed to COVID-19. CDR3s include the opening cysteine and the closing phenylalanine or tryptophan. The order of the fields is V gene, J gene, D gene, clone size, CDR3 DNA, CDR3 protein. D genes are given only for firm matches. For some rows the clone size is stated as once, few or many, or as a class when expanded; others skip it.

v_gene: TRBV5-1
j_gene: TRBJ2-1
d_gene: TRBD2
abundance: NA
CDR3nt: TGCGCCAGCAGCCAAGGGACTAGCACCAATGAGCAGTTCTTC
CDR3aa: CASSQGTSTNEQFF

v_gene: TRBV9
j_gene: TRBJ2-2
d_gene: TRBD2
abundance: NA
CDR3nt: TGTGCCAGCAGCGGGGGACTAGCGGGAGTTCTAACCGGGGAGCTGTTTTTT
CDR3aa: CASSGGLAGVLTGELFF

v_gene: TRBV28
j_gene: TRBJ1-4
d_gene: NA
abundance: NA
CDR3nt: TGTGCCAGCAGTTTATGGAGCCCAAATGAAAAACTGTTTTTT
CDR3aa: CASSLWSPNEKLFF

v_gene: TRBV19
j_gene: TRBJ1-5
d_gene: NA
abundance: NA
CDR3nt: TGTGCCAGTAGTAGAAACTTCCAGGGCAATCAGCCCCAGCATTTT
CDR3aa: CASSRNFQGNQPQHF

v_gene: TRBV6-5
j_gene: TRBJ2-2
d_gene: NA
abundance: few
CDR3nt: TGTGCCACCCTTCGAGGAATGGGGGAGCTGTTTTTT
CDR3aa: CATLRGMGELFF

v_gene: TRBV6-5
j_gene: TRBJ1-1
d_gene: NA
abundance: few
CDR3nt: TGTGCCAGCAGTTCCCGACACCGGAACACTGAAGCTTTCTTT
CDR3aa: CASSSRHRNTEAFF

v_gene: TRBV14
j_gene: TRBJ2-1
d_gene: TRBD1
abundance: NA
CDR3nt: TGTGCCAGCAGCCATGAAAGGACAGGGAAATATGGGCAGTTCTTC
CDR3aa: CASSHERTGKYGQFF

v_gene: TRBV9
j_gene: TRBJ1-2
d_gene: NA
abundance: few
CDR3nt: TGTGCCAGCAGCGGCCAGACAGGCCCTTCTAACTATGGCTACACCTTC
CDR3aa: CASSGQTGPSNYGYTF

v_gene: TRBV5-6
j_gene: TRBJ2-3
d_gene: NA
abundance: NA
CDR3nt: TGTGCCAGCAGCTTGGTTGGGGCCACAGATACGCAGTATTTT
CDR3aa: CASSLVGATDTQYF

v_gene: TRBV14
j_gene: TRBJ2-6
d_gene: TRBD1
abundance: NA
CDR3nt: TGTGCCAGCAGCCCGGGACAGGGCAACTCTGGGGCCAACGTCCTGACTTTC
CDR3aa: CASSPGQGNSGANVLTF

v_gene: TRBV19
j_gene: TRBJ1-6
d_gene: TRBD1
abundance: NA
CDR3nt: TGTGCCAGCTCCGGACAGGGAGTCACACCCCTCCACTTT
CDR3aa: CASSGQGVTPLHF

v_gene: TRBV10-3
j_gene: TRBJ2-1
d_gene: NA
abundance: NA
CDR3nt: TGTGCCATCAGTGATTTAGCGGCTAACAATGAGCAGTTCTTC
CDR3aa: CAISDLAANNEQFF

v_gene: TRBV28
j_gene: TRBJ1-6
d_gene: NA
abundance: NA
CDR3nt: TGTGCCAGCAGCCGCTCCGACAGGCTTGATAATTCACCCCTCCACTTT
CDR3aa: CASSRSDRLDNSPLHF

v_gene: TRBV18
j_gene: TRBJ2-2
d_gene: NA
abundance: few
CDR3nt: TGTGCCAGCTCACCACCAGTATCGAGCACCGGGGAGCTGTTTTTT
CDR3aa: CASSPPVSSTGELFF

v_gene: TRBV3-1/TRBV3-2
j_gene: TRBJ1-4
d_gene: NA
abundance: NA
CDR3nt: TGTGCCAGCAGCTTCCGGGGGGTTGGTGAAAAACTGTTTTTT
CDR3aa: CASSFRGVGEKLFF

v_gene: TRBV6-5
j_gene: TRBJ2-7
d_gene: TRBD2
abundance: NA
CDR3nt: TGTGCCAGCAGTTTTCCGGGACTAGCGGGAGTTTTGTACTTC
CDR3aa: CASSFPGLAGVLYF

v_gene: TRBV12-3/TRBV12-4
j_gene: TRBJ2-5
d_gene: NA
abundance: NA
CDR3nt: TGTGCCAGCAGTTTTGGGACTCAAGAGACCCAGTACTTC
CDR3aa: CASSFGTQETQYF

v_gene: TRBV21-1
j_gene: TRBJ1-5
d_gene: NA
abundance: NA
CDR3nt: TGTGCCAGCAGCTCTCGGACAGGGTATAGCAATCAGCCCCAGCATTTT
CDR3aa: CASSSRTGYSNQPQHF

v_gene: TRBV6-6
j_gene: TRBJ1-1
d_gene: NA
abundance: NA
CDR3nt: TGTGCCAGCAGTTACACTCCGCTGGGCCCTGATAGTCTAGCTTTCTTT
CDR3aa: CASSYTPLGPDSLAFF

v_gene: TRBV28
j_gene: TRBJ1-4
d_gene: NA
abundance: few
CDR3nt: TGTGCCAGCAGTTTATCGGGAGGGTTGGGAGAAAAACTGTTTTTT
CDR3aa: CASSLSGGLGEKLFF

v_gene: TRBV2
j_gene: TRBJ2-2
d_gene: NA
abundance: once
CDR3nt: TGTGCCAGCACCCGAGGGGGGAACACCGGGGAGCTGTTTTTT
CDR3aa: CASTRGGNTGELFF

v_gene: TRBV6-4
j_gene: TRBJ2-3
d_gene: TRBD2
abundance: many
CDR3nt: TGTGCCAGCAGTGAGGTAGCGGGAGGGACAGATACGCAGTATTTT
CDR3aa: CASSEVAGGTDTQYF

v_gene: TRBV12-3/TRBV12-4
j_gene: TRBJ1-2
d_gene: NA
abundance: NA
CDR3nt: TGTGCCAGCAGTCTTGAGTCATCTGGCTACACCTTC
CDR3aa: CASSLESSGYTF